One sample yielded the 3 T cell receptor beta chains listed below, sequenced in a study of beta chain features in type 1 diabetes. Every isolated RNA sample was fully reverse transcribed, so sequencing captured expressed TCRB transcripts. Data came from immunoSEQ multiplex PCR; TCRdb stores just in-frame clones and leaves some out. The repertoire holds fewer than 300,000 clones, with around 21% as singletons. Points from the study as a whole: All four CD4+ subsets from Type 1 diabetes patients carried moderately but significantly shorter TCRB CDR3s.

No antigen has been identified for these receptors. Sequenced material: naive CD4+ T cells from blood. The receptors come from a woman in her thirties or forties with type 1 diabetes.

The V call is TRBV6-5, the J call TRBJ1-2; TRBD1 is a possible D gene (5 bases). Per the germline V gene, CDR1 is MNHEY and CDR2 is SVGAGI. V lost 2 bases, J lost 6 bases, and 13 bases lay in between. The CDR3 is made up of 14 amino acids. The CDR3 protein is CASSYRKGRDGYTF. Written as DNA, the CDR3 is TGTGCCAGCAGTTACCGAAAGGGGAGGGATGGCTACACCTTC.

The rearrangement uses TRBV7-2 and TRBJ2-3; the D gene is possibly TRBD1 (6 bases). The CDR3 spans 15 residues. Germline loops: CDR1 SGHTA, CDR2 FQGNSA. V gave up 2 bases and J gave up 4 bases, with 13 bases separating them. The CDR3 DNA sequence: TGTGCCAGCAGCTTACGGTGGGGGCCGGCAGATACGCAGTATTTT. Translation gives CASSLRWGPADTQYF.

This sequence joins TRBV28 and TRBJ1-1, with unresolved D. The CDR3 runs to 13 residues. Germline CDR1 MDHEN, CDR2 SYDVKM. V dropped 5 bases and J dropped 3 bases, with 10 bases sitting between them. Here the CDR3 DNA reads TGTGCCAGCAGTCCCCGGGTCTACACTGAAGCTTTCTTT. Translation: CASSPRVYTEAFF.